A single sample is the source of the 19 T cell receptor beta chains below, sequenced in a study of blood T cell repertoires in COVID-19. Sequencing was performed with immunoSEQ multiplex PCR; in TCRdb, only in-frame clones are kept and a portion is missing. The repertoire consists of roughly 130,000 clones, with about 88% occurring once and the leading ten covering about 4.6%. The sequenced sample consisted of peripheral blood. The receptors were sampled from a man in his fifties or sixties with COVID-19, enrolled during active disease.

The chain is built from TRBV11-2 and TRBJ2-1, with 8 bases fitting TRBD1. Germline values: CDR1 SGHAT, CDR2 FQNNGV. V gave up 1 base and J gave up 7 bases; unmatched junction bases: 18. This CDR3 comprises 19 residues. CDR3: CASSLGDGGTGGVWNEQFF. The CDR3 bases are TGTGCCAGCAGCTTAGGTGATGGGGGCACAGGGGGAGTTTGGAATGAGCAGTTCTTC.

The V and J genes are TRBV6-6 and TRBJ2-5, with TRBD2 matching over 13 bases. This CDR3 contains 16 residues. The junction had 5 bases not matched to a gene; V was cut back by 5 bases and J by 2 bases. The germline V gene encodes CDR1 MNHNY and CDR2 SVGAGI (reference sequence). The CDR3 DNA reads TGTGCCAGCAGTCATGGACTAGCGGGGGAACAAGAGACCCAGTACTTC. Protein: CASSHGLAGEQETQYF.

The J gene is TRBJ2-7, the V gene TRBV4-1, with 7 bases identical to TRBD1. Germline values: CDR1 MGHRA, CDR2 YSYEKL. This CDR3 region has 18 residues. J gave up 5 bases and V 1 base, and 17 bases lay outside the gene matches. In DNA form, the CDR3 reads TGCGCCAGCAGCCAAGTACCGGGACGGGGCCGGGACAGCCACGAGCAGTACTTC. Protein: CASSQVPGRGRDSHEQYF.

The chain combines TRBV19 with TRBJ2-2; 9 bases line up with TRBD2. V lost 7 bases to trimming and J lost 2 bases; unmatched junction nucleotides: 5. The CDR3 is 15 amino acids. Germline V gene data show CDR1 as LNHDA and CDR2 as SQIVND (reference sequence). The CDR3 DNA is TGTGCCAGTAACCCGGGACTAGCTAACACCGGGGAGCTGTTTTTT. Its protein is CASNPGLANTGELFF.

The chain employs TRBV29-1 and TRBJ1-2, with D possibly TRBD1 on 5 matching bases. The CDR3 extends over 14 amino acids. Trimming took off 0 bases at V and 5 bases at J, with 13 bases between the two ends. CDR1 is SQVTM and CDR2 is ANQGSEA in the germline V gene. CDR3 DNA: TGCAGCGTTGAAGATCAAGTAAGGGGTTATGGCTACACCTTC. It is translated as CSVEDQVRGYGYTF.

This clone was observed a single time. The V and J genes are TRBV10-2 and TRBJ1-4; D is ambiguous. This CDR3 has 16 residues. Between the trimmed V and J ends, which lost 4 bases and 8 bases, there was a span of 20 bases. Germline values: CDR1 WSHSY, CDR2 SAAADI. CDR3 nucleotides: TGCGCCAGCAGTGTGACTATGTCTGTATATGAGGAAAAACTGTTTTTT. Its protein product is CASSVTMSVYEEKLFF.

This clone was recorded only once. The chain links TRBV10-1 to TRBJ2-2; a weak D match, TRBD1 (6 bases). The CDR3 contains 13 residues. The germline V gene encodes CDR1 WNHNN and CDR2 SYGVQD (reference sequence). V was clipped by 8 bases and J by 1 base, with 8 bases between them. DNA for the CDR3: TGCGCCAGCGGGGGCCGGAACACCGGGGAGCTGTTTTTT. Translation: CASGGRNTGELFF.

J is TRBJ1-1 and V is TRBV7-2, with 7 bases fitting TRBD1. The CDR3 is 16 residues long. V lost 5 bases, J lost 0 bases, and 9 bases stayed unmatched. Germline CDR1 is SGHTA and CDR2 is FQGNSA. CDR3 sequence: CASSPISGTVNTEAFF. The CDR3 bases are TGTGCCAGCAGCCCAATATCCGGGACAGTGAACACTGAAGCTTTCTTT.

V usage is TRBV4-2 and J usage is TRBJ2-7; 11 nucleotides line up with TRBD2. Germline V gene data show CDR1 as LGHNA and CDR2 as YNFKEQ. The V segment lost 3 bases and the J segment 1 base; nucleotides outside the gene matches: 14. The CDR3 consists of 19 residues. CDR3 bases: TGTGCCAGCAGCCAGGAACTCCGAACACTAGCGGGAGAGTCCTACGAGCAGTACTTC. This translates into CASSQELRTLAGESYEQYF.

This clone was seen only once. The CDR3 bases are TGTGCCAGCAGTTCCCCTACTCCAACTAATGAAAAACTGTTTTTT. Translating it yields CASSSPTPTNEKLFF. The chain joins TRBV28 to TRBJ1-4; D unresolved. There are 15 residues in the CDR3. V shed 4 bases and J shed 0 bases, with 9 bases lying between them. Germline CDR1 and CDR2: MDHEN and SYDVKM.

The rearrangement links TRBV11-3 to TRBJ2-2; weak D call: TRBD2 (6 bases). This CDR3 region has 16 residues. V dropped 5 bases and J dropped 4 bases, with 17 bases sitting between them. Germline CDR1 reads SGHNT; CDR2 reads YENEEA. The CDR3 sequence is CASSLQLTSSTGELFF. In nucleotides, the CDR3 is TGTGCCAGCAGCCTCCAATTGACTAGTTCCACCGGGGAGCTGTTTTTT.

The gene calls are TRBV5-1 and TRBJ2-1; TRBD2 agrees at 11 bases. V shed 4 bases and J 5 bases; nucleotides not matched to a gene: 5. CDR1 and CDR2 from the germline V gene are SGHRS and YFSETQ. The CDR3 is 15 residues long. The CDR3 sequence: CASSLSGRADNEQFF. CDR3 DNA sequence: TGCGCCAGCAGCCTTAGCGGGAGGGCCGACAATGAGCAGTTCTTC.

The chain links TRBV6-2 or TRBV6-3 to TRBJ2-1; the match to TRBD2 covers 7 bases. Trimming removed 5 bases from V and 6 bases from J; junction bases left unmatched: 4. Per germline, CDR1 MNHEY and CDR2 SVGEGT. The CDR3 runs to 13 residues. In nucleotides, the CDR3 is TGTGCCAGCAGTCTAACGGGGGGCAATGAGCAGTTCTTC. Amino acids: CASSLTGGNEQFF.

The genes are TRBV6-5 and TRBJ1-2, with 9 nucleotides matching TRBD1. The CDR3 consists of 13 residues. J gave up 13 bases and V 5 bases, and 11 bases lay outside the gene matches. Germline CDR1 is MNHEY and CDR2 is SVGAGI. CDR3: CASSPPSQGACTF. CDR3 coding DNA: TGTGCCAGCAGTCCGCCTTCACAGGGGGCCTGCACCTTC.

The chain carries TRBV4-3 and TRBJ2-7, with 11 bases identical to TRBD1. The V gene's germline CDR1 is LGHNA and CDR2 YSLEER. The V gene end was trimmed by 0 bases and the J gene end by 6 bases; junction bases not matched to a gene: 4. CDR3 length equals 15 residues. The CDR3 DNA reads TGCGCCAGCAGCCAAGATCTGGACAGGGGGCGCGAGCAGTACTTC. Encoded protein: CASSQDLDRGREQYF.

This clone appeared once. V gene TRBV4-3 combines with J gene TRBJ1-1; 7 positions agree with TRBD1. Germline-derived CDR1 and CDR2 are LGHNA and YSLEER. After removal of 0 bases from V and 1 base from J, the junction contained 2 bases not matched to a gene. The CDR3 runs 15 residues. The CDR3 loop is CASSQENRGNTEAFF. In DNA, the CDR3 is TGCGCCAGCAGCCAAGAGAACAGGGGGAACACTGAAGCTTTCTTT.

The chain couples TRBV19 to TRBJ1-6, with 8 nucleotides matching TRBD1. J lost 6 bases, V lost 3 bases, and 1 base had no gene match. The CDR3 spans 14 residues. Germline V gene lookup returns CDR1 LNHDA and CDR2 SQIVND (reference sequence). The CDR3 here is CASSIGQGNSPLHF. In nucleotides, the CDR3 is TGTGCCAGTAGTATCGGACAGGGTAATTCACCCCTCCACTTT.

The genes are TRBV18 and TRBJ2-2; D gene unclear. Germline V gene lookup returns CDR1 KGHSH and CDR2 LQKENI. This CDR3 region has 15 residues. V lost 4 bases, J lost 4 bases, and 13 bases lay in between. DNA of the CDR3: TGTGCCAGCTCACGGGCTGGTTCAGGCACCGGGGAGCTGTTTTTT. Its protein is CASSRAGSGTGELFF.

The J gene is TRBJ2-2, the V gene TRBV3-1 (or the pseudogene TRBV3-2), with D possibly TRBD2 on 5 matching bases. The CDR3 sequence is 13 residues long. Germline loops: CDR1 LGHDT, CDR2 YNNKEL (reference sequence). Deletions cut 5 bases from V and 5 bases from J, with 9 bases between. The DNA for the CDR3 is TGTGCCAGCAGCAGGAGGTCGACCGGGGAGCTGTTTTTT. Amino acids: CASSRRSTGELFF.